The 22 T cell receptor beta chains given below trace back to one sample, sequenced in a study of technical replicates of blood from several donors. TCRdb keeps only in-frame clones here, not all; method: immunoSEQ multiplex PCR. In the table there are approximately 80,000 clones, 95% to 98% of which are singletons. The sequenced sample consisted of T cells isolated from PBMCs. The receptor source for this set is a human donor in good health.

This rearrangement joins TRBV30 to TRBJ1-2; tentative D call: TRBD1 (5 bases). V dropped 8 bases and J dropped 4 bases, with 26 bases sitting between them. This CDR3 is 16 amino acids long. Per germline, CDR1 GTSNPN and CDR2 SVGIG (reference sequence). CDR3 region: CAVGGGEVGIPYGYTF. The CDR3, as DNA: TGTGCCGTAGGCGGGGGGGAAGTGGGAATCCCCTATGGCTACACCTTC.

This chain joins TRBV11-2 and TRBJ1-2; 7 bases match TRBD1. The CDR3 has 13 amino acids. V shed 5 bases and J 8 bases; nucleotides not matched to a gene: 8. Germline assignment: CDR1 SGHAT and CDR2 FQNNGV. The CDR3 sequence: CASSPDRTKGYTF. The DNA of the CDR3 is TGTGCCAGCAGCCCGGACAGGACGAAAGGCTACACCTTC.

This clone has just a few counts. The rearrangement joins TRBV5-1 to TRBJ1-2, with TRBD1 matching 8 bases. V lost 0 bases, J lost 2 bases, and 0 bases stayed unmatched. The CDR3 extends over 14 amino acids. Germline CDR1 and CDR2: SGHRS and YFSETQ. The chain's CDR3 is CASSLDRGNYGYTF. CDR3 nucleotide sequence: TGCGCCAGCAGCTTGGACAGGGGGAACTATGGCTACACCTTC.

This chain links TRBV5-1 with TRBJ1-2; 8 nucleotides agree with TRBD1. CDR1 SGHRS and CDR2 YFSETQ come from the germline V gene. The CDR3 extends over 13 amino acids. The J segment lost 5 bases and the V segment lost 4 bases, leaving 4 bases of the junction unmatched. CDR3 loop: CASSPRQGYGYTF. The CDR3 DNA reads TGCGCCAGCAGCCCACGACAGGGGTATGGCTACACCTTC.

The chain couples TRBV10-3 to TRBJ2-1, with D possibly matching TRBD2 (5 bases). Germline loops: CDR1 ENHRY, CDR2 SYGVKD. CDR3 length: 14 amino acids. The V end was cut by 3 bases, the J end by 3 bases, with 9 bases between. This CDR3 reads CAISDGGLYNEQFF. The CDR3 region has the DNA TGTGCCATCAGTGATGGCGGACTCTACAATGAGCAGTTCTTC.

The sample holds one count of this clone. The V call is TRBV18, the J call TRBJ1-1, with 11 bases fitting TRBD1. The V and J ends lost 3 bases and 2 bases, in that order; junction bases with no gene match: 2. The CDR3 runs 15 residues. Per germline, CDR1 KGHSH and CDR2 LQKENI. The CDR3 is CASSPWTGGNTEAFF. Here the CDR3 DNA reads TGTGCCAGCTCACCTTGGACAGGGGGCAACACTGAAGCTTTCTTT.

The genes are TRBV18 and TRBJ1-1; 9 bases are shared with TRBD1. Germline CDR1 is KGHSH and CDR2 is LQKENI. The CDR3 length is 15 residues. The ends lost 3 bases at V and 1 base at J; junction bases unmatched: 3. The DNA for the CDR3 is TGTGCCAGCTCACCGAGGACAGGGGAGAACACTGAAGCTTTCTTT. Translated: CASSPRTGENTEAFF.

This chain uses TRBV6-5 with TRBJ1-5; 12 nucleotides agree with TRBD1. Germline V gives CDR1 MNHEY, CDR2 SVGAGI. V dropped 6 bases and J dropped 7; count of bases not matched to a gene: 4. This CDR3 is built from 14 residues. CDR3 residues: CASRGTGGRQPQHF. Here the CDR3 DNA reads TGTGCCAGCAGGGGGACAGGGGGCAGGCAGCCCCAGCATTTT.

V and J are TRBV6-5 and TRBJ2-2; no clear D. Germline CDR1 is MNHEY and CDR2 is SVGAGI. The CDR3 contains 16 residues. Trimming removed 2 bases at V and 0 bases at J, with 10 bases between. DNA of the CDR3: TGTGCCAGCAGTTACCAAACAGAGACGAACACCGGGGAGCTGTTTTTT. Protein sequence: CASSYQTETNTGELFF.

J is TRBJ1-3 and V is TRBV5-1; 10 bases are shared with TRBD1. CDR3 length equals 17 residues. The ends lost 4 bases at V and 2 bases at J; junction bases unmatched: 9. CDR1 is SGHRS and CDR2 is YFSETQ in the germline V gene. Here the CDR3 reads CASSPAGQGRTGNTIYF. For the CDR3, the DNA is TGCGCCAGCAGCCCCGCGGGACAGGGGCGAACTGGAAACACCATATATTTT.

The chain is built from TRBV27 and TRBJ2-7, with 8 bases identical to TRBD1. The CDR3 covers 11 residues. V was pared by 7 bases and J by 6 bases, with 2 bases of the junction left unmatched. Germline V gene sequence: CDR1 MNHEY, CDR2 SMNVEV (reference sequence). Written as DNA, the CDR3 is TGTGCCAGCACTACAGGGGGCGAGCAGTACTTC. The encoded protein is CASTTGGEQYF.

This chain uses TRBV6-5 with TRBJ1-1, with D hard to call. Trimming pared 5 bases from V and 4 bases from J, leaving 11 bases between. Germline-derived CDR1 and CDR2 are MNHEY and SVGAGI. The CDR3 runs 13 residues. CDR3 bases: TGTGCCAGCAGTAACCAGGTGGGCACTGAAGCTTTCTTT. It codes for CASSNQVGTEAFF.

This chain joins TRBV19 and TRBJ2-7; 8 bases are a match to TRBD2. From germline, CDR1 is LNHDA and CDR2 SQIVND (reference sequence). The CDR3 is 13 residues long. With V trimmed by 3 bases and J by 5 bases, 3 bases remained unmatched. The CDR3 loop reads CASSISLADEQYF. For the CDR3, the DNA is TGTGCCAGTAGTATTTCACTAGCGGACGAGCAGTACTTC. Using reference TRBV19 and TRBJ2-7 for the parts outside the CDR3, the full variable domain is DGGITQSPKYLFRKEGQNVTLSCEQNLNHDAMYWYRQDPGQGLRLIYYSQIVNDFQKGDIAEGYSVSREKKESFPLTVTSAQKNPTAFYLCASSISLADEQYFGPGTRLTVT.

The chain joins TRBV2 to TRBJ1-1, with D unclear. CDR3 length: 14 residues. Germline values: CDR1 SNHLY, CDR2 FYNNEI. The ends were cut back, 6 bases at V and 6 bases at J, with 17 bases in the middle. The CDR3 sequence: CASSKSEGVAEAFF. In DNA, the CDR3 is TGTGCCAGCAGCAAATCCGAGGGAGTGGCTGAAGCTTTCTTT.

The chain is built from TRBV6-1 and TRBJ2-7; 7 nucleotides align to TRBD2. The ends lost 7 bases at V and 3 bases at J; junction bases unmatched: 12. Per the germline V gene, CDR1 is MNHNS and CDR2 is SASEGT. The CDR3 contains 15 residues. The CDR3, as DNA: TGTGCCAGCAATGGCGGGGGATCCCTAGGCTACGAGCAGTACTTC. Residues: CASNGGGSLGYEQYF.

This clone came up a few times. V usage is TRBV2 and J usage is TRBJ1-2, with 7 bases fitting TRBD1. J gave up 3 bases and V 10 bases, and 11 bases lay outside the gene matches. Germline values: CDR1 SNHLY, CDR2 FYNNEI. The CDR3 consists of 14 residues. CDR3 region: CANQQGGPHYGYTF. CDR3 nucleotide sequence: TGTGCCAACCAACAAGGGGGCCCCCACTATGGCTACACCTTC.

The chain joins TRBV5-6 to TRBJ1-3; D gene uncertain. Trimming shortened V by 4 bases and J by 0 bases, and 8 bases separated the two germline ends. The germline CDR1 and CDR2 sequences are SGHDT and YYEEEE. There are 14 residues in the CDR3. The CDR3 sequence: CASSLGDSGNTIYF. CDR3 sequence (DNA): TGTGCCAGCAGCCTGGGAGACTCTGGAAACACCATATATTTT. Complete variable domain (other parts from reference TRBV5-6 and TRBJ1-3): DAGVTQSPTHLIKTRGQQVTLRCSPKSGHDTVSWYQQALGQGPQFIFQYYEEEERQRGNFPDRFSGHQFPNYSSELNVNALLLGDSALYLCASSLGDSGNTIYFGEGSWLTVV.

This clone has just one count. The chain joins TRBV27 to TRBJ1-2, with no clear D. The germline CDR1 and CDR2 sequences are MNHEY and SMNVEV (reference sequence). V lost 4 bases to trimming and J lost 6 bases, with 9 bases between them. This CDR3 spans 12 amino acids. CDR3 protein: CASSSHRDGYTF. CDR3 sequence (DNA): TGTGCCAGCAGTTCCCACAGAGATGGCTACACCTTC.

This clone was found once. This sequence joins TRBV18 and TRBJ1-2; D possibly corresponds to TRBD1 (5 bases). CDR3 size: 14 residues. Germline V lookup: CDR1 KGHSH, CDR2 LQKENI. Trimming stripped 3 bases from V and 2 bases from J, with 10 bases between. As DNA, the CDR3 is TGTGCCAGCTCACCCCAAGACAGCAACTATGGCTACACCTTC. It translates to CASSPQDSNYGYTF.

The J gene is TRBJ2-1, the V gene TRBV7-9, with a possible D match to TRBD2 (6 bases). V lost 5 bases and J 4 bases, leaving 15 bases between the germline ends. Germline loops: CDR1 SEHNR, CDR2 FQNEAQ (reference sequence). This CDR3 comprises 15 residues. DNA of the CDR3: TGTGCCAGCAGCCCCCGAGGAGGGGAGTACAATGAGCAGTTCTTC. Amino acid sequence: CASSPRGGEYNEQFF.

There are a few counts of this clone. This rearrangement joins TRBV5-1 to TRBJ2-7; 9 nucleotides agree with TRBD2. V trimming: 5 bases; J trimming: 3 bases; junction bases outside the gene matches: 6. CDR1 is SGHRS and CDR2 is YFSETQ in the germline V gene. The CDR3 length is 14 residues. CDR3 in amino acids: CASRASGANYEQYF. The CDR3 region has the DNA TGCGCCAGCAGAGCTAGCGGGGCTAACTACGAGCAGTACTTC.

The chain links TRBV15 to TRBJ2-3; 12 bases match TRBD2. The V gene's germline CDR1 is LNHNV and CDR2 YYDKDF (reference sequence). J was trimmed by 1 base and V by 1 base; bases with no gene match: 0. This CDR3 is 16 amino acids long. CDR3 coding DNA: TGTGCCACCAGCAGAGGGACTAGCGGGGGCACAGATACGCAGTATTTT. Its translation: CATSRGTSGGTDTQYF.